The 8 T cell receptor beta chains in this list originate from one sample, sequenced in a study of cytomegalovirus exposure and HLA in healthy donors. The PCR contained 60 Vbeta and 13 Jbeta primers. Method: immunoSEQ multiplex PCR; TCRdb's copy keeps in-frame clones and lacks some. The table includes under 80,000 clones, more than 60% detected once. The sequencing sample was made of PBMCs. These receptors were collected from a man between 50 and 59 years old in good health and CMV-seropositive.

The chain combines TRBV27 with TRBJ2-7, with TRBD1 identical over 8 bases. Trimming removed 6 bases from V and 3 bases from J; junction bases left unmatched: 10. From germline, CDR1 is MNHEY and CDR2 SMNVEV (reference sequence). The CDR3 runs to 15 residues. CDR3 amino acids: CASRPGDRFNYEQYF. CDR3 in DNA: TGTGCCAGCAGACCCGGGGACAGGTTCAACTACGAGCAGTACTTC.

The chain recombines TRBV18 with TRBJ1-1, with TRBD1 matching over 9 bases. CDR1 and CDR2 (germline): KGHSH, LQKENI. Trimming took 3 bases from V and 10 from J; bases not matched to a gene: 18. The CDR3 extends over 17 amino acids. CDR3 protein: CASSPELSGQGGLGAFF. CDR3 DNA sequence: TGTGCCAGCTCACCGGAACTTTCGGGACAGGGAGGTTTGGGAGCTTTCTTT. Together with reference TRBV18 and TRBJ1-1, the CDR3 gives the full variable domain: NAGVMQNPRHLVRRRGQEARLRCSPMKGHSHVYWYRQLPEEGLKFMVYLQKENIIDESGMPKERFSAEFPKEGPSILRIQQVVRGDSAAYFCASSPELSGQGGLGAFFGQGTRLTVV.

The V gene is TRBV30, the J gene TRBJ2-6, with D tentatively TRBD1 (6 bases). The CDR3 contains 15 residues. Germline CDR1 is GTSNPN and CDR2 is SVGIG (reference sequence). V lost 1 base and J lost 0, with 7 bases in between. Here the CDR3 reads CAWSGGHSGANVLTF. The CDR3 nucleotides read TGTGCCTGGAGTGGGGGGCACTCTGGGGCCAACGTCCTGACTTTC.

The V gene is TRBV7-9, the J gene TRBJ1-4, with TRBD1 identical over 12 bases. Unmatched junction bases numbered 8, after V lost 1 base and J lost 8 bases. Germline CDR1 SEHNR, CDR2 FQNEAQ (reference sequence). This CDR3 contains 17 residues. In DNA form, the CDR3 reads TGTGCCAGCAGCTTAGATGGGGACAGGGGGCGCAGAGAAAAACTGTTTTTT. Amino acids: CASSLDGDRGRREKLFF.

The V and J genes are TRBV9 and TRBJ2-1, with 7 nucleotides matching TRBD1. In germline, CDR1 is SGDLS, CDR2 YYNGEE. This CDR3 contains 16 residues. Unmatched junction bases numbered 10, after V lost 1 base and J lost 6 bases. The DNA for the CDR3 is TGTGCCAGCAGCGTACAAGTAAGACAGGGTGTCAATGAGCAGTTCTTC. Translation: CASSVQVRQGVNEQFF.

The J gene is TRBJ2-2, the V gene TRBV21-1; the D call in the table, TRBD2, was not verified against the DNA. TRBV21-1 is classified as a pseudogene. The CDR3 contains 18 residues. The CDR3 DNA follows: TGTGCCAGCAGCAAAAAGGGGGACGGGGGGGAGAACACCGGGGAGCTGTTTTTT. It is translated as CASSKKGDGGENTGELFF.

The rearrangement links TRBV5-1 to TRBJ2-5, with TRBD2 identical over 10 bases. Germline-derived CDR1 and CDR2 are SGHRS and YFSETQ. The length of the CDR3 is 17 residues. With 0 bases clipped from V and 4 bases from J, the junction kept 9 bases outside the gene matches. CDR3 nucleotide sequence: TGCGCCAGCAGCTTGGGGCGGCTAGCGGGAGATGGAGAGACCCAGTACTTC. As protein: CASSLGRLAGDGETQYF.

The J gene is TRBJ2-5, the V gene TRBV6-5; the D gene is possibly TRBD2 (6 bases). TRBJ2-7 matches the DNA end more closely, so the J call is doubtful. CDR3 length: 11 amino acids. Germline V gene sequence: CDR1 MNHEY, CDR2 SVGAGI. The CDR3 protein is CASRRGNEQYF. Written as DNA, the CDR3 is TGTGCCAGCAGACGCGGGAACGAGCAGTACTTC.